This T cell receptor (beta chain) was identified during a study of human T cells and chemical hapten exposure. In the study overall: Enrolled patients were predominantly female and had alopecia areata, totalis or universalis. Minor volume differences among pooled libraries chiefly drove per-sample TCR yield variation.

The time point is: patch test 1, 2 weeks after DPC sensitization. The treatment here: therapeutic diphenylcyclopropenone sensitization with weekly scalp DPC. Unfractionated whole blood was the source from which total RNA was extracted. The study's library attached unique molecular identifiers to single cDNA molecules. TCRdb re-called the RACE reads with MiXCR, one entry per CDR3 protein. The sample contains roughly 380,000 distinct CDR3 sequences, 4.8% of which appear only once. The CDR3 runs 13 residues. Germline CDR1 GTSNPN, CDR2 SVGIG (reference sequence). V was cut by 3 bases and J by 6 bases, with 13 bases left in between.

This specimen consisted of whole blood, obtained in connection with sensitization to the hapten diphenylcyclopropenone (DPC). The TCR was taken from a woman between 45 and 65 years old with alopecia areata. Some clones in this sample may be carry-over from other donors' samples. The chain combines TRBV30 with TRBJ2-3; D uncertain. This chain's CDR3 is CAWSLKATDTQYF. For the CDR3, the DNA is TGTGCCTGGAGCCTAAAGGCAACGGATACGCAGTATTTT.